The text below deals with one TCR beta chain. The CDR3 has 14 residues. Germline V gene data show CDR1 as SGDLS and CDR2 as YYNGEE. V lost 4 bases to trimming and J lost 4 bases, with 11 bases between them. Measured with immunoSEQ multiplex PCR; TCRdb has only the in-frame clones, and not every one. The profile shows roughly 170,000 clones, approximately 86% of them singletons. This entry is derived from a study of blood T cell repertoires in COVID-19. V gene TRBV9 combines with J gene TRBJ1-4, with a possible D match to TRBD1 (5 bases). Sequenced sample: peripheral blood. The source is a man between 40 and 49 years old with active or convalescent COVID-19. The chain's CDR3 is CASSPTAFNEKLFF. The CDR3 region has the DNA TGTGCCAGCAGCCCGACAGCCTTTAATGAAAAACTGTTTTTT. The whole variable domain, remainder taken from reference TRBV9 and TRBJ1-4, is DSGVTQTPKHLITATGQRVTLRCSPRSGDLSVYWYQQSLDQGLQFLIQYYNGEERAKGNILERFSAQQFPDLHSELNLSSLELGDSALYFCASSPTAFNEKLFFGSGTQLSVL.